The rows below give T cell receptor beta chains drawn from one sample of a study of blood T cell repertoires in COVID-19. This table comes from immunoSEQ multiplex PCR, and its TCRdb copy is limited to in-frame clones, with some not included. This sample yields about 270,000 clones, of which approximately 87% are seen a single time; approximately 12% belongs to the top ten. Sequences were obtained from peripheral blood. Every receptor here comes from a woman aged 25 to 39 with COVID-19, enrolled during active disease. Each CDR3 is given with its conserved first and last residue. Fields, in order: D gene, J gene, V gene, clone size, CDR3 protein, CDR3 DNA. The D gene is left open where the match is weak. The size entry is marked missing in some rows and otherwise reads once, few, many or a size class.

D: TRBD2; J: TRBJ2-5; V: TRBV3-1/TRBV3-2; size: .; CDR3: CASSPRISGAQETQYF; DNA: TGTGCCAGCAGCCCCCGGATTAGCGGGGCCCAAGAGACCCAGTACTTC
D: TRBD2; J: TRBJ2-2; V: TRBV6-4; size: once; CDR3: CASSAGLAVTGELFF; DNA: TGTGCCAGCAGTGCGGGACTAGCGGTCACCGGGGAGCTGTTTTTT
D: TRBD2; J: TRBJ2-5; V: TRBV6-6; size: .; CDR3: CASSGTSGVETQYF; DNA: TGTGCCAGCAGTGGGACTAGCGGGGTGGAGACCCAGTACTTC
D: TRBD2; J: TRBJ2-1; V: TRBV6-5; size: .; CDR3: CASSYAGTSDYNEQFF; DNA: TGTGCCAGCAGTTACGCTGGGACTAGCGATTACAATGAGCAGTTCTTC
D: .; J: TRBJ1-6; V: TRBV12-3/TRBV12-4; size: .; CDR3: CASQGYNSPLHF; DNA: TGTGCCAGCCAGGGGTATAATTCACCCCTCCACTTT
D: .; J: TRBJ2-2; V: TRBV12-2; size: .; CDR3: CASRLAPGTKSGRHTNGELFF; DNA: TGTGCAAGTCGCTTAGCGCCGGGCACTAAGTCCGGGAGGCATACTAACGGGGAGCTGTTTTTT
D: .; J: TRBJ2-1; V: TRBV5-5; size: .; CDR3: CASSPGGGWDYRDEQFF; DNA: TGTGCCAGCAGCCCGGGAGGTGGGTGGGACTACAGGGATGAGCAGTTCTTC
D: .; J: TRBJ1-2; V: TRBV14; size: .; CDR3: CASSQTGFYGYTF; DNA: TGTGCCAGCAGCCAAACAGGGTTCTATGGCTACACCTTC
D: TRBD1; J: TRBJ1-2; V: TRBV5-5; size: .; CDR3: CASSAGQGARNGYTF; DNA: TGTGCCAGCAGCGCAGGACAGGGGGCGCGGAATGGCTACACCTTC
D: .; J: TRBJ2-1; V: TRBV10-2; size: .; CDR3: CASSEARGGLHNEQFF; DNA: TGCGCCAGCAGTGAGGCTCGCGGGGGCCTTCACAATGAGCAGTTCTTC
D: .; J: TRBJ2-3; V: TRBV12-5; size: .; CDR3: CASGMGTSTDTQYF; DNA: TGTGCTAGTGGCATGGGGACTAGCACAGATACGCAGTATTTT
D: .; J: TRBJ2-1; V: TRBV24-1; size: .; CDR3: CATSGDRGMNGVF; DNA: TGTGCCACCAGTGGGGATAGAGGGATGAATGGGGTCTTC
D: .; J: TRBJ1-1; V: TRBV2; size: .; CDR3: CASRAQGNTEAFF; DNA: TGTGCCAGCAGGGCACAGGGGAACACTGAAGCTTTCTTT
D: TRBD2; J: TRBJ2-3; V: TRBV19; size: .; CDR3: CASSIFPSGGALVATQYF; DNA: TGTGCCAGTAGTATATTCCCTAGCGGGGGGGCGCTGGTTGCTACGCAGTATTTT
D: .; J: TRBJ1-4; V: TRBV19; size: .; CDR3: CASSHRQGLFF; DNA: TGTGCCAGCTCCCATCGGCAGGGATTGTTTTTT
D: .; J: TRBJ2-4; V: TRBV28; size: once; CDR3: CASSAGLAKNIQYF; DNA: TGTGCCAGCTCCGCCGGTCTAGCCAAAAACATTCAGTACTTC
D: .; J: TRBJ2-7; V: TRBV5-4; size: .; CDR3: CASSSEVGDEQYF; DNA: TGTGCCAGCAGCTCCGAGGTAGGTGACGAGCAGTACTTC
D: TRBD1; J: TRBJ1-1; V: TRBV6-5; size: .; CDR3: CASSYYAGGSGAFF; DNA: TGTGCCAGCAGTTACTACGCAGGGGGGTCGGGAGCTTTCTTT
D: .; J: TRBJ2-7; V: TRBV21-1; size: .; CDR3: CASSKPLRGGVYEQYF; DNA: TGTGCCAGCAGCAAACCCCTTCGGGGGGGCGTGTACGAGCAGTACTTC
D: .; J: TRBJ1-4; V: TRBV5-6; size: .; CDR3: CASSFSTGGNEKLFF; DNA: TGTGCCAGCAGCTTCTCGACAGGTGGTAATGAAAAACTGTTTTTT
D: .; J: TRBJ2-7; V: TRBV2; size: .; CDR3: CASSDAGGYEQYF; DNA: TGTGCCAGCAGTGACGCAGGGGGGTACGAGCAGTACTTC
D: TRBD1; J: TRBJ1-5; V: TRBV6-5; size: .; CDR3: CASSRTGGGRPQHF; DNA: TGTGCCAGCAGTCGAACAGGGGGCGGACGGCCCCAGCATTTT
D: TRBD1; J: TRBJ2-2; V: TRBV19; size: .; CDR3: CASSILGGLNTGELFF; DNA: TGTGCCAGTAGTATCTTAGGGGGCCTGAACACCGGGGAGCTGTTTTTT
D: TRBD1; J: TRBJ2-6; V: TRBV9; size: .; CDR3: CASSPRDRGLGGANVLTF; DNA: TGTGCCAGCAGCCCCCGGGACAGGGGGCTGGGTGGGGCCAACGTCCTGACTTTC
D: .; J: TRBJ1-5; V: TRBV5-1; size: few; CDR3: CASSLEGGLQPQHF; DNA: TGCGCCAGCAGCTTGGAGGGGGGGTTGCAGCCCCAGCATTTT
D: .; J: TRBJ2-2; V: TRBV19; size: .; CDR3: CASLPDTGELFF; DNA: TGTGCCAGCCTCCCGGACACCGGGGAGCTGTTTTTT
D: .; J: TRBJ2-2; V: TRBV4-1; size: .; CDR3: CASSQGTQHILTGELFF; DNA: TGCGCCAGCAGCCAAGGAACACAACACATTCTCACCGGGGAGCTGTTTTTT
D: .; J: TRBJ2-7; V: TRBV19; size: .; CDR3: CASGDYEQYF; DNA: TGTGCCAGCGGAGACTACGAGCAGTACTTC
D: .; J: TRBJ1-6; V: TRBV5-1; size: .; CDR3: CASSDAGMSSYNSPLHF; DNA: TGCGCCAGCAGCGATGCGGGGATGAGCTCCTATAATTCACCCCTCCACTTT
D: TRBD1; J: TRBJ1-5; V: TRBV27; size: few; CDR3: CASSTRGRGQPQHF; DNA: TGTGCCAGCAGTACCAGGGGGCGTGGGCAGCCCCAGCATTTT
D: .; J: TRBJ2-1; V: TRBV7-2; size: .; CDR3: CASQSDSYNEQFF; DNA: TGTGCCAGCCAATCTGACAGCTACAATGAGCAGTTCTTC
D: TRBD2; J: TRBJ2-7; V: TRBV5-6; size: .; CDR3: CASSLAGGSYEQYF; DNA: TGTGCCAGCAGCTTGGCGGGGGGATCCTACGAGCAGTACTTC
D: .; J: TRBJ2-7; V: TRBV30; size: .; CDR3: CAWRTTAGPYEQYF; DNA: TGTGCCTGGAGGACCACAGCGGGCCCTTACGAGCAGTACTTC
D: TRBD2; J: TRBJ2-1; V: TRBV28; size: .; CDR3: CAIAGGSGGGYNEQFF; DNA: TGTGCCATTGCCGGCGGAAGCGGGGGGGGTTACAATGAGCAGTTCTTC
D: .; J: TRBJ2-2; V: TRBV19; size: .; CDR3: CASRRHYGELFF; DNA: TGTGCCAGTAGGAGACATTACGGGGAGCTGTTTTTT
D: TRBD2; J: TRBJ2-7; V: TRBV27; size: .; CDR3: CASRGTRGSAGHEQYF; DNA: TGTGCCAGCAGGGGGACGCGGGGGTCCGCCGGCCACGAGCAGTACTTC
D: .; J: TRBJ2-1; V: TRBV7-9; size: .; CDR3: CASSLGWAFDNEQFF; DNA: TGTGCCAGCAGCTTAGGTTGGGCTTTTGACAATGAGCAGTTCTTC
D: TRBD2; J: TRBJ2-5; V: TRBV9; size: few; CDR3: CASSVGDSGGAGETQYF; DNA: TGTGCCAGCAGCGTAGGTGATAGCGGGGGGGCAGGGGAGACCCAGTACTTC
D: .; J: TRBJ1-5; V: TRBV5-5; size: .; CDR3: CASSVWGVHSSNQPQHF; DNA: TGTGCCAGCAGCGTGTGGGGGGTCCACAGCAGCAATCAGCCCCAGCATTTT
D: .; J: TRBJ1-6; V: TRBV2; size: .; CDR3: CASGRDKQNSPLHF; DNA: TGTGCCAGCGGACGGGACAAGCAAAATTCACCCCTCCACTTT
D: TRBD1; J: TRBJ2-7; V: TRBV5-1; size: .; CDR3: CASSLDLIRDRVNEQYF; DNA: TGCGCCAGCAGCTTGGACTTAATACGGGACAGGGTCAACGAGCAGTACTTC
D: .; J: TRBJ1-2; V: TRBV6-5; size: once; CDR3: CASRPGGYGYTF; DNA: TGTGCCAGCCGGCCGGGGGGCTATGGCTACACCTTC
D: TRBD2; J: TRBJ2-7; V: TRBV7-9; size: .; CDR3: CASSLGEGYSYEQYF; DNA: TGTGCCAGCAGCTTAGGGGAGGGGTACTCCTACGAGCAGTACTTC
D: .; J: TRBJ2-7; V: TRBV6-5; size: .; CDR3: CASSYAGGSYEQYF; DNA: TGTGCCAGCAGTTACGCAGGGGGGTCCTACGAGCAGTACTTC
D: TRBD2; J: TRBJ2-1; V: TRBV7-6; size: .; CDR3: CASSLGGPQTSGEQFF; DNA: TGTGCCAGCAGCTTAGGAGGGCCCCAAACTAGCGGTGAGCAGTTCTTC
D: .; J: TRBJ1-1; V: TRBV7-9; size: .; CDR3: CASSFLKTGTTEAFF; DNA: TGTGCCAGCAGCTTTCTGAAGACAGGAACCACTGAAGCTTTCTTT
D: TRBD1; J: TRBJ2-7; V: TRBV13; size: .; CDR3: CASSFRDRDYEQYF; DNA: TGTGCCAGCAGCTTCCGTGACAGGGACTACGAGCAGTACTTC
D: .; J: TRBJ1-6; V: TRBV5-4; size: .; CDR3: CASSLGQVGSPLHF; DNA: TGTGCCAGCAGCTTGGGCCAGGTGGGTTCACCCCTCCACTTT
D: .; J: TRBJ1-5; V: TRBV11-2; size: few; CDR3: CASSLMESQPQHF; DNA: TGTGCCAGCAGCTTAATGGAGAGCCAGCCCCAGCATTTT
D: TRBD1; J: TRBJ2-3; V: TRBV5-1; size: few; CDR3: CATARDRGFTDTQYF; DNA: TGCGCCACCGCGCGGGACAGGGGGTTCACAGATACGCAGTATTTT
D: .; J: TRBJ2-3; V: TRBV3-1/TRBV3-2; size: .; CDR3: CASSQESRVRADTQYF; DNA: TGTGCCAGCAGCCAAGAATCAAGGGTCAGGGCAGATACGCAGTATTTT